This T cell receptor (beta chain) was observed in a study of T cell responses to AZD1222 COVID-19 vaccine. Study results and limitations: Epitopes outside B.1.351 and B.1.1.7 mutated regions reportedly drew nearly half of spike TCRs. Spike-specific TCR breadth rose after two AZD1222 doses, and depth rose as well. Donors were chiefly white British, with a greater number of females, and clonal diversity was perhaps underestimated.

The table came from immunoSEQ multiplex PCR; TCRdb's copy has only in-frame clones and leaves some out. The sample shows tens of thousands of clones, approximately 90% of them seen only once. Germline V gene sequence: CDR1 SGHTA, CDR2 FQGNSA. Trimming at V came to 4 bases and at J to 8 bases, leaving 7 bases not matched to a gene. The CDR3 covers 15 residues. With regard to this clone: The target antigen is unknown.

The receptor was isolated from an adult in good health. Sequences were derived from peripheral blood, sampled on day 0 of AZD1222 vaccination. The chain employs TRBV7-2 and TRBJ1-4, with TRBD1 matching over 10 bases. The CDR3 DNA reads as TGTGCCAGCAGCTGGGGGGGACAGGGGAACGAAAAACTGTTTTTT. Amino acid sequence: CASSWGGQGNEKLFF.